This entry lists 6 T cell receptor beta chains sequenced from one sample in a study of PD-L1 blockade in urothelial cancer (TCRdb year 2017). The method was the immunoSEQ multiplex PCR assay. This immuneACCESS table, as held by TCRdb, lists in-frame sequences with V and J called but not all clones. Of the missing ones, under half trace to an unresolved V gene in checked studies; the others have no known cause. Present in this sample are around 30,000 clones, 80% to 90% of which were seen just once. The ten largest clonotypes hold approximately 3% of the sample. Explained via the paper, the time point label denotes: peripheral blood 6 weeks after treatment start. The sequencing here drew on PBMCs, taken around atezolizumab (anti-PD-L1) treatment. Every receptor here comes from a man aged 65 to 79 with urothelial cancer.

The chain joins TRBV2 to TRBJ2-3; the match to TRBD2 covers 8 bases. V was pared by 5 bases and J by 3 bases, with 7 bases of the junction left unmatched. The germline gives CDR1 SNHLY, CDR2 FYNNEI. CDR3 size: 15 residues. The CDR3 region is CASSPSGRVTDTQYF. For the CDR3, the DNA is TGTGCCAGCAGTCCAAGCGGGAGAGTGACAGATACGCAGTATTTT.

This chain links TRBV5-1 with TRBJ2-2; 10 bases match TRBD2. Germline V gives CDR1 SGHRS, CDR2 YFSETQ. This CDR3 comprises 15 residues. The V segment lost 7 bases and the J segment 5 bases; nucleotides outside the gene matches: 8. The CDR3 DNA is TGCGCCAGCGGAATAGCGGGGGGCAGGACCGGGGAGCTGTTTTTT. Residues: CASGIAGGRTGELFF.

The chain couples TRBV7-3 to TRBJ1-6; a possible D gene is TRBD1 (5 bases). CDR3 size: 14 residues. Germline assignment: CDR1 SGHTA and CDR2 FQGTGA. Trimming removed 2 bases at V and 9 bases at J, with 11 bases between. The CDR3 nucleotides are TGTGCCAGCAGCTTAGCAGGACAAGGTTCACCCCTCCACTTT. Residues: CASSLAGQGSPLHF.

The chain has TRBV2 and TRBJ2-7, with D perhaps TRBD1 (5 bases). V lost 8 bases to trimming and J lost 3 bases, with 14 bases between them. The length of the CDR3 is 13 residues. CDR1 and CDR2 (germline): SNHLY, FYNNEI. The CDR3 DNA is TGTGCCAGCGGAAATGACAGAAACTACGAGCAGTACTTC. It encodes CASGNDRNYEQYF.

Here the CDR3 DNA reads TGCGCCAGCAGCGGAGAGACAGGGGGCGAGCAGTACTTC. It is translated as CASSGETGGEQYF. V and J are TRBV5-1 and TRBJ2-7; 9 bases map to TRBD1. The CDR3 is 13 amino acids. The germline CDR1 and CDR2 sequences are SGHRS and YFSETQ. V shed 4 bases, J shed 6 bases, and the junction held 5 bases outside the gene matches.

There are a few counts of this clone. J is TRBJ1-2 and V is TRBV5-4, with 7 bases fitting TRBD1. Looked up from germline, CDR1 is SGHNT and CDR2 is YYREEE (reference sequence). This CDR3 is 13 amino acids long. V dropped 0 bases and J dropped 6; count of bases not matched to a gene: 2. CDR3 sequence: CASSLAGTDGYTF. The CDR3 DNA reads TGTGCCAGCAGCTTGGCCGGGACAGATGGCTACACCTTC.